A selection of T cell receptor beta chains follows, all from one sample in a study of blood T cell repertoires in COVID-19. Sequencing used immunoSEQ multiplex PCR; TCRdb keeps in-frame clones, though not all of them. The sample records 75,000 to 95,000 clones, 60% to 80% being singletons. The sequencing input was peripheral blood. The receptors originated from a man between 60 and 70 years old with COVID-19, enrolled during active disease. The CDR3 runs from the conserved cysteine through the conserved F or W. A D gene is named only where the DNA matches it firmly. Expanded clones are given a class, and other clones once, few, many or no size at all.

d_gene: TRBD2
v_gene: TRBV5-8
j_gene: TRBJ2-2
abundance: -
CDR3nt: TGTGCCAGCAGCTTGAGTACTAGCGGGACCGGGGAGCTGTTTTTT
CDR3aa: CASSLSTSGTGELFF

d_gene: TRBD1
v_gene: TRBV27
j_gene: TRBJ2-3
abundance: once
CDR3nt: TGTGCCAGCAGTTTGACCACAGGGGGCCCAGATACGCAGTATTTT
CDR3aa: CASSLTTGGPDTQYF

d_gene: -
v_gene: TRBV7-3
j_gene: TRBJ2-3
abundance: -
CDR3nt: TGTGCCAGCAGCCGTACAGTGACGCCGGGACTCGGCACAGATACGCAGTATTTT
CDR3aa: CASSRTVTPGLGTDTQYF

d_gene: -
v_gene: TRBV5-1
j_gene: TRBJ2-5
abundance: -
CDR3nt: TGCGCCAGCAGCTTAACGGGCATCAAGGGGGAGACCCAGTACTTC
CDR3aa: CASSLTGIKGETQYF

d_gene: -
v_gene: TRBV7-3
j_gene: TRBJ2-3
abundance: -
CDR3nt: TGTGCCAGCAGCCCTGACGAGTTGCCGATACTTAGCGCAGATACGCAGTATTTT
CDR3aa: CASSPDELPILSADTQYF

d_gene: TRBD1
v_gene: TRBV7-9
j_gene: TRBJ2-7
abundance: -
CDR3nt: TGTGCCAGCAGCTTACCCGGGACAGGGGGCTACGAGCAGTACTTC
CDR3aa: CASSLPGTGGYEQYF

d_gene: -
v_gene: TRBV27
j_gene: TRBJ2-3
abundance: -
CDR3nt: TGTGCCAGCAGTTTACGGGGGGCTGGCTCAGATACGCAGTATTTT
CDR3aa: CASSLRGAGSDTQYF

d_gene: -
v_gene: TRBV23-1
j_gene: TRBJ2-6
abundance: -
CDR3nt: TGCGCCAGCAGTCAATTTCGGGCAATAGAGGGTCCGAACAGGGTGAACTCTGGGGCCAACGTCCTGACTTTC
CDR3aa: CASSQFRAIEGPNRVNSGANVLTF

d_gene: TRBD2
v_gene: TRBV7-8
j_gene: TRBJ2-4
abundance: -
CDR3nt: TGTGCCAGCAGCTTAGTTGACGGGGGGGCCCCCCGCCTAGCCAAAAACATTCAGTACTTC
CDR3aa: CASSLVDGGAPRLAKNIQYF

d_gene: -
v_gene: TRBV9
j_gene: TRBJ2-2
abundance: -
CDR3nt: TGTGCCAGCAGCGTAGAGTGGGTGCAGGGTGGAAACACCGGGGAGCTGTTTTTT
CDR3aa: CASSVEWVQGGNTGELFF

d_gene: TRBD2
v_gene: TRBV9
j_gene: TRBJ2-3
abundance: few
CDR3nt: TGTGCCAGCAGCGTAGCGGGGGGGCCGTCAGATACGCAGTATTTT
CDR3aa: CASSVAGGPSDTQYF

d_gene: -
v_gene: TRBV28
j_gene: TRBJ1-5
abundance: -
CDR3nt: TGTGCCAGCACCCTTAGCGCGGGGGGGAATCAGCCCCAGCATTTT
CDR3aa: CASTLSAGGNQPQHF

d_gene: -
v_gene: TRBV7-9
j_gene: TRBJ2-5
abundance: few
CDR3nt: TGTGCCAGCAGCCGCTACGGAGGCGGGGCAGGGCACCAAGAGACCCAGTACTTC
CDR3aa: CASSRYGGGAGHQETQYF

d_gene: -
v_gene: TRBV7-6
j_gene: TRBJ1-1
abundance: -
CDR3nt: TGTGCCAGCAGCTTATCGAGCCATACAGGGAGTGACACTGAAGCTTTCTTT
CDR3aa: CASSLSSHTGSDTEAFF

d_gene: -
v_gene: TRBV6-5
j_gene: TRBJ1-1
abundance: -
CDR3nt: TGTGCCAGCAGTTACTGGGAGGGAGGCGACACTGAAGCTTTCTTT
CDR3aa: CASSYWEGGDTEAFF

d_gene: TRBD1
v_gene: TRBV9
j_gene: TRBJ1-1
abundance: -
CDR3nt: TGTGCCAGCAGCCCGATGACAGGGGCAGGCACTGAAGCTTTCTTT
CDR3aa: CASSPMTGAGTEAFF

d_gene: -
v_gene: TRBV4-1
j_gene: TRBJ2-5
abundance: once
CDR3nt: TGCGCCAGCAGCCAAGAACGGCCGGGCCAAGAGACCCAGTACTTC
CDR3aa: CASSQERPGQETQYF

d_gene: -
v_gene: TRBV7-3
j_gene: TRBJ1-4
abundance: -
CDR3nt: TGTGCCAGCAGAAGAGGTCGTAATGAAAAACTGTTTTTT
CDR3aa: CASRRGRNEKLFF

d_gene: -
v_gene: TRBV11-3
j_gene: TRBJ2-7
abundance: -
CDR3nt: TGTGCCAGCAGCCCAACAGGTCTCAGGACGGGCTACGAGCAGTACTTC
CDR3aa: CASSPTGLRTGYEQYF

d_gene: -
v_gene: TRBV5-1
j_gene: TRBJ1-1
abundance: -
CDR3nt: TGCGCCAGCAGCTTGTCAATCATGAACACTGAAGCTTTCTTT
CDR3aa: CASSLSIMNTEAFF

d_gene: TRBD1
v_gene: TRBV25-1
j_gene: TRBJ1-1
abundance: many
CDR3nt: TGTGCCAGCAGTGGAACAGGGGGCAGAACTGAAGCTTTCTTT
CDR3aa: CASSGTGGRTEAFF

d_gene: TRBD2
v_gene: TRBV19
j_gene: TRBJ2-3
abundance: -
CDR3nt: TGTGCCAGTAGTATCGTCCCGGGACTAGGGGATACGCAGTATTTT
CDR3aa: CASSIVPGLGDTQYF

d_gene: -
v_gene: TRBV5-1
j_gene: TRBJ1-2
abundance: -
CDR3nt: TGCGCCAGCAGCGGGAGAGGGGGGGCAACCCTCTATGGCTACACCTTC
CDR3aa: CASSGRGGATLYGYTF

d_gene: -
v_gene: TRBV18
j_gene: TRBJ1-1
abundance: -
CDR3nt: TGTGCCAGCTCACCAACCCGGAATTTAGATGCGGCGGGGGGTATGGCTTTCTTT
CDR3aa: CASSPTRNLDAAGGMAFF

d_gene: -
v_gene: TRBV9
j_gene: TRBJ2-3
abundance: once
CDR3nt: TGTGCCAGCAGCGCTATACAGGGAGGCACAGATACGCAGTATTTT
CDR3aa: CASSAIQGGTDTQYF

d_gene: -
v_gene: TRBV1
j_gene: TRBJ2-1
abundance: -
CDR3nt: TGCACCAGCAGCCAAGATGTAAGCGGGGGCTCAGGGAATGAGCAGTTCTTC
CDR3aa: CTSSQDVSGGSGNEQFF

d_gene: -
v_gene: TRBV5-1
j_gene: TRBJ1-2
abundance: -
CDR3nt: TGCGCCAGCAGCACCGGGGGCGGGGGCGAGTATGGCTACACCTTC
CDR3aa: CASSTGGGGEYGYTF

d_gene: TRBD1
v_gene: TRBV25-1
j_gene: TRBJ2-7
abundance: -
CDR3nt: TGTGCCAGCAGTCCCCCTAGACAGGGAACGAACGAGCAGTACTTC
CDR3aa: CASSPPRQGTNEQYF

d_gene: -
v_gene: TRBV6-5
j_gene: TRBJ1-4
abundance: -
CDR3nt: TGTGCCAGCAGTTACGAGCCAGGGTTTAATGAAAAACTGTTTTTT
CDR3aa: CASSYEPGFNEKLFF

d_gene: TRBD2
v_gene: TRBV9
j_gene: TRBJ2-7
abundance: few
CDR3nt: TGTGCCAGCAGCGCAGCGGGGGGGGCCAACGAGCAGTACTTC
CDR3aa: CASSAAGGANEQYF

d_gene: TRBD1
v_gene: TRBV29-1
j_gene: TRBJ2-6
abundance: few
CDR3nt: TGCAGCGTTGAAGGCGGGACAGGGGTTCACTCTGGGGCCAACGTCCTGACTTTC
CDR3aa: CSVEGGTGVHSGANVLTF

d_gene: -
v_gene: TRBV21-1
j_gene: TRBJ1-2
abundance: few
CDR3nt: TGTGCCAGCAGCCGCCACAGGGCGCACTATGGCTACACCTTC
CDR3aa: CASSRHRAHYGYTF

d_gene: -
v_gene: TRBV19
j_gene: TRBJ2-1
abundance: -
CDR3nt: TGTGCCAGTAGTATAACCGGGGTCTCCTACAATGAGCAGTTCTTC
CDR3aa: CASSITGVSYNEQFF

d_gene: -
v_gene: TRBV4-1
j_gene: TRBJ1-3
abundance: -
CDR3nt: TGCGCCAGCAGCCGGGAAACAGGGAGTGGAAACACCATATATTTT
CDR3aa: CASSRETGSGNTIYF

d_gene: -
v_gene: TRBV7-9
j_gene: TRBJ1-6
abundance: -
CDR3nt: TGTGCCAGCAGCTTAGAAGGAGGGGTCAATTCACCCCTCCACTTT
CDR3aa: CASSLEGGVNSPLHF

d_gene: TRBD1
v_gene: TRBV11-3
j_gene: TRBJ2-2
abundance: -
CDR3nt: TGTGCCAGCAGCTTTCAAGGACAGGGAGCCGGGGAGCTGTTTTTT
CDR3aa: CASSFQGQGAGELFF

d_gene: -
v_gene: TRBV5-4
j_gene: TRBJ2-2
abundance: -
CDR3nt: TGTGCCAGCAGGGGGACTCCCTCAAGGACCGGGGAGCTGTTTTTT
CDR3aa: CASRGTPSRTGELFF

d_gene: -
v_gene: TRBV19
j_gene: TRBJ1-1
abundance: -
CDR3nt: TGTGCCAGTAGTTGGGGGGTTCTTGGGAGCACTGAAGCTTTCTTT
CDR3aa: CASSWGVLGSTEAFF

d_gene: -
v_gene: TRBV12-5
j_gene: TRBJ2-7
abundance: once
CDR3nt: TGTGCTAGTGGGCCCACGCCGACAGTGGTGTCGTACGAGCAGTACTTC
CDR3aa: CASGPTPTVVSYEQYF

d_gene: -
v_gene: TRBV6-5
j_gene: TRBJ1-2
abundance: -
CDR3nt: TGTGCCAGCAGTCCCGGGTTCACCTATGGCTACACCTTC
CDR3aa: CASSPGFTYGYTF

d_gene: TRBD2
v_gene: TRBV7-6
j_gene: TRBJ2-3
abundance: -
CDR3nt: TGTGCCAGCAGCTTAGGGGCGTGGCGGGAGAGCTCTAGCACAGATACGCAGTATTTT
CDR3aa: CASSLGAWRESSSTDTQYF

d_gene: -
v_gene: TRBV11-3
j_gene: TRBJ2-2
abundance: once
CDR3nt: TGTGCCAGCAGCTTGCGGCGGGGAACCGGGGAGCTGTTTTTT
CDR3aa: CASSLRRGTGELFF

d_gene: TRBD2
v_gene: TRBV11-2
j_gene: TRBJ2-7
abundance: -
CDR3nt: TGTGCCAGCAGCTTAAAAAGCCTGGGGACTAGCGGGAGATCCGGCGAGCAGTACTTC
CDR3aa: CASSLKSLGTSGRSGEQYF

d_gene: TRBD1
v_gene: TRBV5-5
j_gene: TRBJ1-3
abundance: -
CDR3nt: TGTGCCAGCAGCAAGGGGGACAGAACAACACCTGGAAACACCATATATTTT
CDR3aa: CASSKGDRTTPGNTIYF

d_gene: -
v_gene: TRBV3-1/TRBV3-2
j_gene: TRBJ2-7
abundance: -
CDR3nt: TGTGCCAGCAGCCAGAGCGACGAGCAGTACTTC
CDR3aa: CASSQSDEQYF

d_gene: -
v_gene: TRBV2
j_gene: TRBJ1-2
abundance: once
CDR3nt: TGTGCCAGCAGTCTAAACTATGGCTACACCTTC
CDR3aa: CASSLNYGYTF

d_gene: TRBD1
v_gene: TRBV5-1
j_gene: TRBJ1-2
abundance: once
CDR3nt: TGCGCCAGCAGGTCAGGGACAGCCTATGGCTACACCTTC
CDR3aa: CASRSGTAYGYTF

d_gene: TRBD2
v_gene: TRBV27
j_gene: TRBJ2-1
abundance: few
CDR3nt: TGTGCCAGCAGTCCGCGACTAGCGGGAAATCAGGAGCAGTTCTTC
CDR3aa: CASSPRLAGNQEQFF